This TCR beta chain was observed in a study of T-cell memory formation after mild COVID-19. About the research overall: The TCR clusters were mostly specific to one donor. Regarding the study as a whole: Memory from before infection featured some responding clones, which suggests cross-reactive memory joined. Balance between CD4 and CD8 was seen in clones contracting day 15 to 85, and a CD4+ lean was seen in later expanders.

V dropped 6 bases and J dropped 1 base, with 9 bases sitting between them. The V gene's germline CDR1 is ENHRY and CDR2 SYGVKD. The CDR3 is made up of 13 amino acids. Comments on this clonotype: Its antigen remains unknown.

Barcoded TCR alpha and TCR beta cDNA libraries with UMIs came from 5'RACE using constant-segment primers. In TCRdb, the 5' RACE reads were re-called with MiXCR into one record per CDR3 protein. Here the sample spans 250,000 to 350,000 distinct CDR3 sequences, less than 20% being singletons. This TCR derives from a man between 18 and 29 years old who had mild COVID-19 (a few samples of this study predate the infection). Cell type and time point are not known. The rearrangement joins TRBV10-3 to TRBJ2-5; D is ambiguous. The specimen sequenced was PBMCs or a T cell subset sorted from them (not recorded which). The CDR3 DNA is TGTGCCATCAGAGACCAGAGCCAAGAGACCCAGTACTTC. Amino acids: CAIRDQSQETQYF.